This TCR beta chain originates from a study of shared clonotypes between healthy human individuals. The overall study: The study used three CD4 naive, three CD4 memory, two CD8 naive and one CD8 memory plate per donor.

It was 200 ng DNA, 25,000 to 35,000 T cell genomes, that sorted-subset replicate PCRs used. Clones were sequenced by immunoSEQ multiplex PCR, and TCRdb holds only the in-frame ones, with some missing. The table has around 700,000 clones, 55% to 75% seen once; the top ten hold approximately 1.8%. This CDR3 contains 14 residues. Looked up from germline, CDR1 is SGHRS and CDR2 is YFSETQ. Trimming took 7 bases from V and 3 from J, leaving 17 bases between them. Sample: memory CD4+ T cells sorted from blood. Specified subset: CD45RA-negative fraction. This receptor was obtained from a woman between 25 and 40 years old in good health. The chain joins TRBV5-1 to TRBJ2-7; perhaps TRBD1 as D (7 bases). The CDR3 nucleotides are TGCGCCAGCCACCCCCGACAGGGAGGCTACGAGCAGTACTTC. Translating gives CASHPRQGGYEQYF.